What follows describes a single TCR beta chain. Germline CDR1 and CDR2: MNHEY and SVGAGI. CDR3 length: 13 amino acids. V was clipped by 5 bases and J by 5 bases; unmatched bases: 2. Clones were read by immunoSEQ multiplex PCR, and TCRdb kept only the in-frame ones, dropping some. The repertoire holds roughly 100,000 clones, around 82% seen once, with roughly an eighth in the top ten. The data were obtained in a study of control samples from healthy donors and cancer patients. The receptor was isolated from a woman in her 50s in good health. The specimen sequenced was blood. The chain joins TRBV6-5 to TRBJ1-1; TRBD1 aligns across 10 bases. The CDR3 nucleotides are TGTGCCAGCAGTCGGACAGGGGGGACTGAAGCTTTCTTT. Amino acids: CASSRTGGTEAFF.